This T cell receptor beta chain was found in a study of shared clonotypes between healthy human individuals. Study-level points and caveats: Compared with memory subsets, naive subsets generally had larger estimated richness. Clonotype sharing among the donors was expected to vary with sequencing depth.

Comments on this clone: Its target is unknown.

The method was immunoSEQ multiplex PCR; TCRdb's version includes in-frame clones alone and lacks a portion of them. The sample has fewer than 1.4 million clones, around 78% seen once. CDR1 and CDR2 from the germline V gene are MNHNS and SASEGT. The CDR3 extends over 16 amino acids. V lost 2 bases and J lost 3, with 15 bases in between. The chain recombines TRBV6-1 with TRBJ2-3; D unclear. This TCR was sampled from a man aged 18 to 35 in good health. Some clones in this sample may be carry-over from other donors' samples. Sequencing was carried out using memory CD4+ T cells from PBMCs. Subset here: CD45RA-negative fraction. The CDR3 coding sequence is TGTGCCAGCAGTGAATCGGTAACGGAGCCAACAGATACGCAGTATTTT. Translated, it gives CASSESVTEPTDTQYF.